This T cell receptor beta chain comes out of a study of graft-versus-host responses after intestinal transplantation. Method: immunoSEQ multiplex PCR; TCRdb's copy keeps in-frame clones and lacks some. The data show around 45,000 clones, about 93% seen once. This CDR3 region has 16 residues. V dropped 3 bases and J dropped 1; count of bases not matched to a gene: 5. The germline V gene has CDR1 MGHRA and CDR2 YSYEKL. In its sample, this clone was seen a few times. Its antigen is currently unknown. The source is a human donor who was the organ donor for an intestinal transplant. This specimen was unstimulated CD4+ T cells sorted from spleen or lymph node cells, taken before transplant. This chain links TRBV4-1 with TRBJ2-7; 11 bases fit TRBD2. This chain's CDR3 is CASSHSLAGGSYEQYF. CDR3 nucleotides: TGCGCCAGCAGCCACTCTCTAGCGGGGGGTTCCTACGAGCAGTACTTC.